The sequence of this T cell receptor beta chain was determined in a study of EBV T-cell therapy then PD-1 blockade in nasopharyngeal carcinoma. This clone was seen a few times. The target antigen is unknown. Only in-frame clones appear in the TCRdb table, and some are missing; sequencing was by immunoSEQ multiplex PCR. Of about 22,000 clones detected, approximately 83% appear once; the ten largest clones hold 20% to 25%. The treatment denotes: AdE1-LMPpoly-expanded autologous EBV-specific T-cell therapy followed by anti-PD-1 nivolumab. Sequencing used CD8+ T cells from blood, obtained at day -245 from a patient whose treatment included autologous EBV-specific T cells and nivolumab. The sequence was obtained from a man between 40 and 49 years old with nasopharyngeal carcinoma.

This CDR3 reads CASSPTAAYEQYF. In DNA form, the CDR3 reads TGTGCCAGCAGCCCTACAGCAGCCTACGAGCAGTACTTC. V gene TRBV9 combines with J gene TRBJ2-7; D remains ambiguous. Germline V gives CDR1 SGDLS, CDR2 YYNGEE. CDR3 length: 13 residues. Trimming took 4 bases from V and 2 from J, leaving 10 bases between them.